This T cell receptor (beta chain) was sequenced during a study of identical twins (dated by TCRdb to 2016 to 2018). With regard to the full study: The study deep-sequenced TCR alpha and beta repertoires from monozygotic twins, unrelated adults of various ages and cord blood to test whether fetal clonotypes persist. Replicate twin experiments were performed at different times using different library preparation protocols to rule out contamination.

The library was built by means of 5' RACE. The sequencer listed for this sample is Illumina HiSeq 2000. A universal primer binding site was introduced by template switching, and a unique molecular identifier was present in the final cDNA, enabling accurate counting of TCR cDNA molecules. Specific primers in the conserved constant-segment region were used to synthesize first-strand cDNA for TCR alpha and beta chains. To control for contamination, each cDNA library was double barcoded with a SMART-Mk sample barcode plus Illumina barcodes. TruSeq adapter sequences and Illumina sample barcodes were added in two successive PCR steps. Sequencing of the TCR alpha and beta cDNA libraries was done on the Illumina HiSeq platform using custom primers. Concerning the study's data processing: MiGEC processed the raw reads to extract unique molecular identifiers, while MiXCR was used to determine the CDR3 positions. Recombination models were inferred per individual with the repgenHMM and IGoR tools using an EM algorithm. The tcR package in R was used for shared clonotype analysis, with sharing normalized by the product of cloneset sizes. To study raw recombination without the effects of thymic and clonal selection, out-of-frame nonproductive sequences were analyzed. TCRdb reprocessed the public reads (quality trimming at Q25 with fastp, clone calling with MiXCR) and kept in-frame beta chains. CDR3 protein duplicates are merged, each entry listing the most common genes and DNA. TCRdb assigned the V and J calls; the authors' analysis was not used. The sample table lists some 300,000 distinct CDR3 sequences, 10% to 15% of them with a count of one. The ten largest clones add up to 6% to 9% of the sample.

Only healthy Caucasian donors were included. The twin cohort comprised three pairs of female monozygotic twins, all aged about 18 to 30 years. Positive isolation kits from Invitrogen were used to isolate the CD4+ and CD8+ T cell populations. CDR1 and CDR2 (LGHNA, YNFKEQ) derive from the germline V gene. The CDR3 contains 18 residues, cysteine and phenylalanine counted. The only DNA kept is the CDR3, 54 bases in frame from the first base. Trimming costs V 0 bases and J 5 bases, and their ends lie 22 bases apart. This clonotype has a count of ten or more. The clone's antigen remains unknown. No base qualities exist here, and no much larger clone lies one base off it. On the study overall, not on this receptor specifically: Recombination models systematically underestimated out-of-frame TCR alpha sharing in monozygotic twins but agreed with sharing between unrelated individuals. Because the same donors could not be followed over many years, conclusions were based on cross-sectional statistical analysis. Zero-insertion analyses could be partly confounded by invariant T cells such as MAIT and iNKT, although diverse VJ usage argued against such confounding for most clonotypes. In beta out-of-frame sequences, excess twin sharing was weaker, because having fewer shared sequences lowered the signal-to-noise ratio. Compared with coincidental sharing between unrelated individuals, out-of-frame TCR alpha sequences shared between twins had an excess of sequences with low generation probability. Fewer insertions were carried by abundant cord blood beta clonotypes, a similar but weaker trend appeared in young adult naive repertoires, and no such trend appeared in memory repertoires.

These data are also associated with another study on yellow fever vaccine responses in identical twins. As that second study puts it: The T cell response to vaccination in identical twins was reported by the authors to appear partly convergent and partly personalized. Focusing on identical twins, the study followed the T cell clones that responded to the vaccine, and did so with precision.

Specimen: CD8+ T cells sorted from blood. The chain uses TRBV4-2 and TRBJ1-2, with TRBD1 tentatively as D gene (5 bases match). This receptor was obtained from a woman aged 18-35 years in good health. The nucleotides read TGTGCCAGCAGCCAAGATGGGTCATCAGGGTTCCTGTCGTATGGCTACACCTTC. It codes for CASSQDGSSGFLSYGYTF.